These T cell receptor beta chains were read from a single sample in a study of blood T cell repertoires in COVID-19. Clones were sequenced by immunoSEQ multiplex PCR, and TCRdb holds only the in-frame ones, with some missing. The data show under 150,000 clones, 84% seen once. Sequencing input: peripheral blood. All receptors derive from a woman in her fifties or sixties with acute or convalescent COVID-19. Each CDR3 is given with its conserved first and last residue. Each record gives: D gene, J gene, clone size, V gene, CDR3 DNA, CDR3 protein. A D gene is named only where the DNA matches it firmly. The listing skips clone size in some rows; elsewhere it reads once, few, many or a size class.

NA	TRBJ1-1	once	TRBV2	TGTGCCAGCATCAAGGATGGGGCGGTAGAGAACACTGAAGCTTTCTTT	CASIKDGAVENTEAFF
NA	TRBJ1-4	NA	TRBV19	TGTGCCAGTAGTATTTTGGGACTTACGGCTAATGAAAAACTGTTTTTT	CASSILGLTANEKLFF
NA	TRBJ1-1	NA	TRBV9	TGTGCCAGCAGCGAGGTGGGCCAGGGCACTGAAGCTTTCTTT	CASSEVGQGTEAFF
TRBD2	TRBJ2-3	NA	TRBV6-5	TGTGCCAGCAGGCCCCCGACTAGCGGCACAGATACGCAGTATTTT	CASRPPTSGTDTQYF
NA	TRBJ2-7	once	TRBV7-2	TGTGCCAGCAGCTCGACAGGTTCCCCCTACGAGCAGTACTTC	CASSSTGSPYEQYF
NA	TRBJ1-2	NA	TRBV7-9	TGTGCCAGCAGCTTAGCCGGGGTCGAGCGCTACACCTTC	CASSLAGVERYTF
NA	TRBJ1-3	NA	TRBV11-2	TGTGCCAGCAGCCCCCCAGGGAGGAATGGAAACACCATATATTTT	CASSPPGRNGNTIYF
NA	TRBJ1-5	NA	TRBV7-9	TGTGCCAGCAGCTCGGGGGGTCAGCCCCAGCATTTT	CASSSGGQPQHF
NA	TRBJ2-1	NA	TRBV21-1	TGTGCCAGCAGCAAACAGGGGGTTGAGCAGTTCTTC	CASSKQGVEQFF
NA	TRBJ2-7	few	TRBV11-2	TGTGCCAGCAGCTTAGGTAACGAGCAGTACTTC	CASSLGNEQYF
NA	TRBJ1-1	once	TRBV28	TGTGCCAGCAGTTTAATGAGACAAACGAACACTGAAGCTTTCTTT	CASSLMRQTNTEAFF
NA	TRBJ1-5	NA	TRBV7-2	TGTGCCAGCAGAGGACAGACGAATCAGCCCCAGCATTTT	CASRGQTNQPQHF
NA	TRBJ2-2	NA	TRBV28	TGTGCCAGCAGTACAGCCCTTAACACCGGGGAGCTGTTTTTT	CASSTALNTGELFF
NA	TRBJ1-4	NA	TRBV9	TGTGCCAGCAGCGCGCAGGCCAGTAATGAAAAACTGTTTTTT	CASSAQASNEKLFF
NA	TRBJ1-4	NA	TRBV7-2	TGTGCCAGCAGCCCCCGGCGGGGTGAAAAACTGTTTTTT	CASSPRRGEKLFF
NA	TRBJ1-1	NA	TRBV18	TGTGCCAGCTCACCTCAGGGCCCTTTAGGCACTGAAGCTTTCTTT	CASSPQGPLGTEAFF
TRBD1	TRBJ1-1	NA	TRBV19	TGTGCCAGTAGTATAGGCCTAAGGGACAGATACATGACGGACACTGAAGCTTTCTTT	CASSIGLRDRYMTDTEAFF
NA	TRBJ1-3	once	TRBV28	TGTGCCAGCAGTCAGGGACATATCACTGGAAACACCATATATTTT	CASSQGHITGNTIYF
TRBD1	TRBJ1-4	NA	TRBV6-5	TGTGCCAGCAGGAAAAGGGGGCGCGATGAAAAACTGTTTTTT	CASRKRGRDEKLFF
NA	TRBJ2-1	NA	TRBV19	TGTGCCAGTAGCCGCGGGACCTACAATGAGCAGTTCTTC	CASSRGTYNEQFF
NA	TRBJ2-2	NA	TRBV7-8	TGTGCCAGCAGCCTTAGACAGGGGAGGGACACCGGGGAGCTGTTTTTT	CASSLRQGRDTGELFF
NA	TRBJ2-4	few	TRBV14	TGTGCCAGCAGCCTGGGCCTAGCCAAAAACATTCAGTACTTC	CASSLGLAKNIQYF
NA	TRBJ1-3	NA	TRBV19	TGTGCCAGTATGGAACAGGGACGAAACACCATATATTTT	CASMEQGRNTIYF
NA	TRBJ2-2	NA	TRBV9	TGTGCCAGCAGCGAGGGGGTCGCCGGGGAGCTGTTTTTT	CASSEGVAGELFF
TRBD1	TRBJ1-1	few	TRBV11-3	TGTGCCAGCAGCTTAGCCCCGGACAGGGAAGCTTTCTTT	CASSLAPDREAFF
NA	TRBJ2-1	NA	TRBV12-3/TRBV12-4	TGTGCCAGCAGCCCTCGAGGAACCGATGAGCAGTTCTTC	CASSPRGTDEQFF
TRBD2	TRBJ2-5	NA	TRBV5-1	TGCGCCAGCAGCTCTAGCGGGAGGTACCAAGAGACCCAGTACTTC	CASSSSGRYQETQYF
NA	TRBJ1-2	NA	TRBV28	TGTGCCAGCAGGGACACAGGTCAGGTCTACACCTTC	CASRDTGQVYTF
TRBD1	TRBJ2-1	NA	TRBV5-4	TGTGCCAGCAGCCCAACCCGGGACAGGGGGCTCTATGAGCAGTTCTTC	CASSPTRDRGLYEQFF
NA	TRBJ2-7	NA	TRBV11-3	TGTGCCAGCAGTCAGACAGGTCTTCCCATCCACGAGCAGTACTTC	CASSQTGLPIHEQYF
TRBD2	TRBJ2-1	NA	TRBV7-9	TGTGCCAGCAGCCCAGGACTAGCGGGGTACAATGAGCAGTTCTTC	CASSPGLAGYNEQFF
NA	TRBJ1-5	NA	TRBV7-2	TGTGCCAGCAGCTTAGCGGCGGGAAATCAGCCCCAGCATTTT	CASSLAAGNQPQHF
TRBD2	TRBJ2-7	NA	TRBV10-1	TGCGCCAGCCCGAAGCGGGAGAGGTGGGACGAGCAGTACTTC	CASPKRERWDEQYF
TRBD2	TRBJ2-3	NA	TRBV5-1	TGCGCCAGCAGCTCATCGGGGGGAAGCACAGATACGCAGTATTTT	CASSSSGGSTDTQYF
TRBD1	TRBJ1-3	NA	TRBV5-1	TGCGCCAGCAGCTTTACCGGGACAGGGCCCACCTCTGGAAACACCATATATTTT	CASSFTGTGPTSGNTIYF
TRBD2	TRBJ2-2	NA	TRBV5-8	TGTGCCAGCAGCTTGTCTAGCGGGTACACCGGGGAGCTGTTTTTT	CASSLSSGYTGELFF
TRBD2	TRBJ2-3	NA	TRBV5-4	TGTGCCAGCAGCTATCAAGCGGGAGGGCTGGATACGCAGTATTTT	CASSYQAGGLDTQYF
NA	TRBJ2-5	NA	TRBV28	TGTGCCAGCAGACGGAGGGAGACCCAGTACTTC	CASRRRETQYF
TRBD1	TRBJ1-1	NA	TRBV28	TGTGCCAGCAGGTTGGACAGGGGGCTTACTGAAGCTTTCTTT	CASRLDRGLTEAFF
NA	TRBJ1-1	NA	TRBV19	TGTGCCAGTAGGATCACAGGGACCGCGAACACTGAAGCTTTCTTT	CASRITGTANTEAFF
NA	TRBJ1-2	NA	TRBV28	TGTGCCGGAGGACAGAGTAACTATGGCTACACCTTC	CAGGQSNYGYTF
TRBD2	TRBJ2-7	NA	TRBV30	TGTGCCTGGAGACCAGGACTAGCGGGAGAGTACGAGCAGTACTTC	CAWRPGLAGEYEQYF
TRBD1	TRBJ2-5	NA	TRBV7-7	TGTGCTAGCAGGGAGAGGCAGGGGGCCTGGGAGACCCAGTACTTC	CASRERQGAWETQYF
NA	TRBJ1-5	few	TRBV4-2	TGTGCCAGCAGCCAAGCCGGCAGGGGCGGTCAGCCCCAGCATTTT	CASSQAGRGGQPQHF